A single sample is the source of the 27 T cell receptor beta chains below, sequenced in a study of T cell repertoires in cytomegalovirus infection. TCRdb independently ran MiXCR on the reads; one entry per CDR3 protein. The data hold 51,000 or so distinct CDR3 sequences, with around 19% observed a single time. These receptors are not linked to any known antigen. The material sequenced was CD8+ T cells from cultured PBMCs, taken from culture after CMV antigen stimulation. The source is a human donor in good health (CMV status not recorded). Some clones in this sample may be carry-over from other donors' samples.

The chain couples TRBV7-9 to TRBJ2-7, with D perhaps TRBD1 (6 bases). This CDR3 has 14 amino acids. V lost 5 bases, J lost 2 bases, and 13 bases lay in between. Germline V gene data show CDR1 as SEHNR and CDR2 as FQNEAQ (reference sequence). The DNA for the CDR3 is TGTGCCAGCAGCCATAAACAGGGCCCCTACGAGCAGTACTTC. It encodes CASSHKQGPYEQYF. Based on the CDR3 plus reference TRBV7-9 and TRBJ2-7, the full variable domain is DTGVSQNPRHKITKRGQNVTFRCDPISEHNRLYWYRQTLGQGPEFLTYFQNEAQLEKSRLLSDRFSAERPKGSFSTLEIQRTEQGDSAMYLCASSHKQGPYEQYFGPGTRLTVT.

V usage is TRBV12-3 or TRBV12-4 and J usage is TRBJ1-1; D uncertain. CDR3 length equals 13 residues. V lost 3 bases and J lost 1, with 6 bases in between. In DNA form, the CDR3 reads TGTGCCAGCAGTTTTGCAGCGAACACTGAAGCTTTCTTT. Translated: CASSFAANTEAFF.

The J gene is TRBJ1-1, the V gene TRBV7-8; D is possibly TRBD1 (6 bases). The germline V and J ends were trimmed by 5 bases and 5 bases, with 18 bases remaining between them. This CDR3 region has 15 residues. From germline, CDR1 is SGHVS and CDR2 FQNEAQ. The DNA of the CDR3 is TGTGCCAGCAGCCCTGGGGGGGGCGCAGGAACTGAAGCTTTCTTT. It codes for CASSPGGGAGTEAFF.

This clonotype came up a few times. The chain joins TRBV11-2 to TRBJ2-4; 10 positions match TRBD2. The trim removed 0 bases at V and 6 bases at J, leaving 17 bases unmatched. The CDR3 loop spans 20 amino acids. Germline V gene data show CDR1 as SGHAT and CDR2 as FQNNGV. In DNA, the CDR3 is TGTGCCAGCAGCTTAGATCCCTGGACTCAAGCGGGGGGGCACGGAAACATTCAGTACTTC. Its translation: CASSLDPWTQAGGHGNIQYF.

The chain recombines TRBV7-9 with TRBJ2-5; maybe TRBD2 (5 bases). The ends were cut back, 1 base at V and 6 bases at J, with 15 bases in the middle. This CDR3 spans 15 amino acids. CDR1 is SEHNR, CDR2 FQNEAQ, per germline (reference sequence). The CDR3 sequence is CASSLEAAGSKTQYF. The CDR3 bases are TGTGCCAGCAGCTTAGAGGCCGCGGGTTCGAAGACCCAGTACTTC. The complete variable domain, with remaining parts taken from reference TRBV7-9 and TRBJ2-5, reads DTGVSQNPRHKITKRGQNVTFRCDPISEHNRLYWYRQTLGQGPEFLTYFQNEAQLEKSRLLSDRFSAERPKGSFSTLEIQRTEQGDSAMYLCASSLEAAGSKTQYFGPGTRLLVL.

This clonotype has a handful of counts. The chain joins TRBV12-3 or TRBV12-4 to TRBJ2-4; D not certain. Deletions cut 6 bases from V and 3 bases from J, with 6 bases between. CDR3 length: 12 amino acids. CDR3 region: CASSEIKNIQYF. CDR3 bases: TGTGCCAGCAGCGAGATCAAAAACATTCAGTACTTC.

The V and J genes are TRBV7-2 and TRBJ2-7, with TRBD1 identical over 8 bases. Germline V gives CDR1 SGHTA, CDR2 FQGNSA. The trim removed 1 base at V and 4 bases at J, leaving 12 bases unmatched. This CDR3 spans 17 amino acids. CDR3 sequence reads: CASSLEPGGVGWYEQYF. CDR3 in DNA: TGTGCCAGCAGCTTAGAACCAGGGGGCGTAGGATGGTACGAGCAGTACTTC.

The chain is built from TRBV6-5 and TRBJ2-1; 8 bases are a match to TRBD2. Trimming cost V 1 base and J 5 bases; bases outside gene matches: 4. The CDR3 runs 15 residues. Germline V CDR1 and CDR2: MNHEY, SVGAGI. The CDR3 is CASSYFAGGHNEQFF. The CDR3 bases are TGTGCCAGCAGTTACTTTGCGGGGGGCCACAATGAGCAGTTCTTC.

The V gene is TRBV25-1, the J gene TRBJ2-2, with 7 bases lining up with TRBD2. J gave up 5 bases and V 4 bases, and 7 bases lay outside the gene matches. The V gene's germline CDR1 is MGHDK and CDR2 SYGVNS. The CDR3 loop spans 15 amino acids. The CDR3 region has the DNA TGTGCCAGCAGTGTCTCCGCGGGGGAGACCGGGGAGCTGTTTTTT. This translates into CASSVSAGETGELFF.

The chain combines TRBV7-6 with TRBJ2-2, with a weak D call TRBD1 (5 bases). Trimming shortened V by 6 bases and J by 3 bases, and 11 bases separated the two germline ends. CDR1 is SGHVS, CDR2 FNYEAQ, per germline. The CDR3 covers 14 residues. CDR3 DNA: TGTGCCAGCAGGGAACAGGAATACACCGGGGAGCTGTTTTTT. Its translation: CASREQEYTGELFF.

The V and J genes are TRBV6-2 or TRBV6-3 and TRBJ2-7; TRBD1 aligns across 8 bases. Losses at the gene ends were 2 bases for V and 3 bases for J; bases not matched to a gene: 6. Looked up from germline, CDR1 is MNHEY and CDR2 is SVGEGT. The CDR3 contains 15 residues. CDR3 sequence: CASSYPPDRVYEQYF. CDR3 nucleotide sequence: TGTGCCAGCAGTTACCCGCCGGACAGGGTCTACGAGCAGTACTTC.

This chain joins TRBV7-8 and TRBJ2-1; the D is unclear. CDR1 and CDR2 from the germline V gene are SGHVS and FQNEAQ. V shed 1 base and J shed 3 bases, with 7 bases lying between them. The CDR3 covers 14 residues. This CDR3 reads CASSLETVYNEQFF. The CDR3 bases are TGTGCCAGCAGCTTAGAGACGGTCTACAATGAGCAGTTCTTC.

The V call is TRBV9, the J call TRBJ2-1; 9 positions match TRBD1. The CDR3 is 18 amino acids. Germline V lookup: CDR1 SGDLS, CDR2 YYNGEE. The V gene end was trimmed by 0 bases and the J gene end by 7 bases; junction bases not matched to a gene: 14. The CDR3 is CASSVVDRGQGNGNEQFF. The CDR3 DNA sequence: TGTGCCAGCAGCGTAGTAGACAGGGGACAGGGAAATGGGAATGAGCAGTTCTTC.

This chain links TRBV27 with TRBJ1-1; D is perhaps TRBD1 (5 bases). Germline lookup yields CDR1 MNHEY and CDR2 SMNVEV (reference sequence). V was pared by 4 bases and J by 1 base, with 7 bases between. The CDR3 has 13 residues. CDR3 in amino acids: CASSSDRNTEAFF. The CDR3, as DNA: TGTGCCAGCAGTTCAGACAGGAACACTGAAGCTTTCTTT.

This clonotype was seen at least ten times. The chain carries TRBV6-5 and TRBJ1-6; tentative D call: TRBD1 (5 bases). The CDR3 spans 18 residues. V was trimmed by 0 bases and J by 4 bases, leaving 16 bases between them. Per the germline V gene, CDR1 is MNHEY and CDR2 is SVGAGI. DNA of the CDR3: TGTGCCAGCAGTTACTCGCGGGCAGGGCCTACTTATAATTCACCCCTCCACTTT. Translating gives CASSYSRAGPTYNSPLHF.

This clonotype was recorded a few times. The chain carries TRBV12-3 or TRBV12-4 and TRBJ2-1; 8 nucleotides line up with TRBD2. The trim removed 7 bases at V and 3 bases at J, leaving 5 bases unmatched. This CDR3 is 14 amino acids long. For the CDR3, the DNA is TGTGCCAGCACTTCGGGAGGGCTCTACAATGAGCAGTTCTTC. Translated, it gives CASTSGGLYNEQFF.

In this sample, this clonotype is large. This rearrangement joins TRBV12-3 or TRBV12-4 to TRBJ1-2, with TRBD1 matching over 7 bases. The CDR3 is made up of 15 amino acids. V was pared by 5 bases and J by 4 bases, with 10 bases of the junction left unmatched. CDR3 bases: TGTGCCAGCAGTCCCGGGACAGCTAACCTCTATGGCTACACCTTC. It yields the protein CASSPGTANLYGYTF.

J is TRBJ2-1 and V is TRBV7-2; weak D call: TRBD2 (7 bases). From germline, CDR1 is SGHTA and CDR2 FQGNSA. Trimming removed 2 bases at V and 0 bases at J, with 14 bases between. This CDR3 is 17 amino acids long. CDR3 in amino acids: CASSLIGGGNSYNEQFF. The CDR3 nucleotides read TGTGCCAGCAGCTTAATCGGCGGGGGCAACTCCTACAATGAGCAGTTCTTC. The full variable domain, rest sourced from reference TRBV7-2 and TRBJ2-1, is GAGVSQSPSNKVTEKGKDVELRCDPISGHTALYWYRQSLGQGLEFLIYFQGNSAPDKSGLPSDRFSAERTGGSVSTLTIQRTQQEDSAVYLCASSLIGGGNSYNEQFFGPGTRLTVL.

The CDR3 DNA reads TGTGCCAGCGGGGGTACAGGCTCTAGCACAGATACGCAGTATTTT. Protein: CASGGTGSSTDTQYF. The chain uses TRBV9 and TRBJ2-3; D assignment may be TRBD1 or TRBD2 (5 bases each). From germline, CDR1 is SGDLS and CDR2 YYNGEE. V shed 7 bases and J shed 0 bases, with 15 bases lying between them. The CDR3 loop spans 15 amino acids. The full variable domain, rest sourced from reference TRBV9 and TRBJ2-3, is DSGVTQTPKHLITATGQRVTLRCSPRSGDLSVYWYQQSLDQGLQFLIQYYNGEERAKGNILERFSAQQFPDLHSELNLSSLELGDSALYFCASGGTGSSTDTQYFGPGTRLTVL.

CDR3 bases: TGTGCCAGCAGTTACGGTGACAGGGGGGACACTGAAGCTTTCTTT. This gives the protein CASSYGDRGDTEAFF. This chain connects TRBV6-5 to TRBJ1-1, with 9 bases that match TRBD1. The CDR3 contains 15 residues. V shed 2 bases, J shed 3 bases, and the junction held 4 bases outside the gene matches. Germline assignment: CDR1 MNHEY and CDR2 SVGAGI.

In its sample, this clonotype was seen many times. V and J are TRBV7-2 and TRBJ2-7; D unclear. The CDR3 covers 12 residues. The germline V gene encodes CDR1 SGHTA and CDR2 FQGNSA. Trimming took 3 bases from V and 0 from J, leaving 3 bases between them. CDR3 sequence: CASSFRSYEQYF. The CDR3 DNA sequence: TGTGCCAGCAGCTTTCGCTCCTACGAGCAGTACTTC.

Here the CDR3 reads CASSYASQGSSNQPQHF. DNA for the CDR3: TGTGCCAGCAGTTACGCGTCTCAGGGGTCAAGCAATCAGCCCCAGCATTTT. The J gene is TRBJ1-5, the V gene TRBV6-6; the D gene is possibly TRBD1 (6 bases). Trimming left V 2 bases short and J 1 base short, with 15 bases between. The CDR3 is 17 amino acids. Germline-derived CDR1 and CDR2 are MNHNY and SVGAGI (reference sequence).

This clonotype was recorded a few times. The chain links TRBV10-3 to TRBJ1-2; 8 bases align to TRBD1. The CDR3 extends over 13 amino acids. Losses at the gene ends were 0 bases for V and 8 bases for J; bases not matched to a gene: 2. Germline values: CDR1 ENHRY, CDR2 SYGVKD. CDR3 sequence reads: CAISESTGEGYTF. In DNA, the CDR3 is TGTGCCATCAGTGAGTCGACAGGGGAAGGCTACACCTTC.

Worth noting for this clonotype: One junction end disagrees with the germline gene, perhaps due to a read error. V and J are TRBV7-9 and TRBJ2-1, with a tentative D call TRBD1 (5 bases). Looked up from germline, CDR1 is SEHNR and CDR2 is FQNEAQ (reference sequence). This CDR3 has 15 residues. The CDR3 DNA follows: TGTGCCAGCAGCCCACAGGCTCTGTACATCAATGAGCGGTTCTTC. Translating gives CASSPQALYINERFF. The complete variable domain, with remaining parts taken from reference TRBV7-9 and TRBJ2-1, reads DTGVSQNPRHKITKRGQNVTFRCDPISEHNRLYWYRQTLGQGPEFLTYFQNEAQLEKSRLLSDRFSAERPKGSFSTLEIQRTEQGDSAMYLCASSPQALYINERFFGPGTRLTVL.

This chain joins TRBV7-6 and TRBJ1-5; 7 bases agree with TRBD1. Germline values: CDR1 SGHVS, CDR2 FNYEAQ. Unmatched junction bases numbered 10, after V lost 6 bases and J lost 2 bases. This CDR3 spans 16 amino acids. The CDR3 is CASSIGDGTGNQPQHF. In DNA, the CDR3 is TGTGCCAGCAGTATAGGGGACGGGACAGGCAATCAGCCCCAGCATTTT. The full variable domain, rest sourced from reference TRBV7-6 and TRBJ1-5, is GAGVSQSPRYKVTKRGQDVALRCDPISGHVSLYWYRQALGQGPEFLTYFNYEAQQDKSGLPNDRFSAERPEGSISTLTIQRTEQRDSAMYRCASSIGDGTGNQPQHFGDGTRLSIL.

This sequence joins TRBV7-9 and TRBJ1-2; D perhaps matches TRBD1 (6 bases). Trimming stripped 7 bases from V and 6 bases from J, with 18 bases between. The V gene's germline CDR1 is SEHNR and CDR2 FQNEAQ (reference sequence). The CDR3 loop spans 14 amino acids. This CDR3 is CASTLGGAGDGYTF. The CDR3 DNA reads TGTGCCAGCACTTTAGGAGGGGCAGGGGATGGCTACACCTTC.

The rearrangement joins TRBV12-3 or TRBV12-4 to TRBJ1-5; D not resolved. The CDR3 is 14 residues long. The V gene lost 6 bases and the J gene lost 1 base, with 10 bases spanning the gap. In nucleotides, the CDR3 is TGTGCCAGCAGCGCCGGGAGAAGCAATCAGCCCCAGCATTTT. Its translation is CASSAGRSNQPQHF.